This T cell receptor beta chain comes out of a study of cytomegalovirus exposure and HLA in healthy donors. Study-wide findings and caveats: Per a prior analysis, the majority of TCR beta V segments were productive roughly 90% or roughly 30% of the time.

Comment on this clone: Its antigen is unknown.

The CDR3 covers 14 residues. Looked up from germline, CDR1 is SGHVS and CDR2 is FQNEAQ. The ends were cut back, 1 base at V and 2 bases at J, with 7 bases in the middle. When sampled, the donors appeared nominally healthy, though they likely had unrecorded immune exposures. A multiplex PCR was run with 60 Vbeta primers and 13 Jbeta primers. Sequencing used immunoSEQ multiplex PCR; TCRdb keeps in-frame clones, though not all of them. The data hold roughly 160,000 clones, with roughly 70% observed a single time. The sample comprised PBMCs. The chain joins TRBV7-8 to TRBJ2-3; D call uncertain. The TCR comes from a girl aged 5-17 years in good health and CMV-seronegative. CDR3 in amino acids: CASSLETATDTQYF. CDR3 DNA sequence: TGTGCCAGCAGCTTAGAAACAGCCACAGATACGCAGTATTTT.